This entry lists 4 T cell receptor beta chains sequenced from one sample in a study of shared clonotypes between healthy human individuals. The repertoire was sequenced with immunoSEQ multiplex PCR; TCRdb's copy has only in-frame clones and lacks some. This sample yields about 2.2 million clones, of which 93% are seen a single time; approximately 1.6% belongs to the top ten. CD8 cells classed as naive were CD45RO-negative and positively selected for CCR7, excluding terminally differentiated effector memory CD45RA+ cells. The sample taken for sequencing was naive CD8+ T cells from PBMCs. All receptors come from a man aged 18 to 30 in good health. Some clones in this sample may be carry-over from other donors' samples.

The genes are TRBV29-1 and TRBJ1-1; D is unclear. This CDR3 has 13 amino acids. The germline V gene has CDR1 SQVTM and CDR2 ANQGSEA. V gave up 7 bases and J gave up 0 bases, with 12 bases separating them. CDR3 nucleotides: TGCAGCGCCGCCGCGGGAATGAACACTGAAGCTTTCTTT. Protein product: CSAAAGMNTEAFF.

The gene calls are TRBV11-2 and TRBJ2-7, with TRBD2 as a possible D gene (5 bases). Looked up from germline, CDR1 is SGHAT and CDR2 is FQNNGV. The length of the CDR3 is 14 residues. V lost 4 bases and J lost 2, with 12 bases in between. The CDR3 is CASSSTNRAYEQYF. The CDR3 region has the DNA TGTGCCAGCAGCTCGACTAATAGAGCCTACGAGCAGTACTTC. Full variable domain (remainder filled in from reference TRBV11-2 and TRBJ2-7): EAGVAQSPRYKIIEKRQSVAFWCNPISGHATLYWYQQILGQGPKLLIQFQNNGVVDDSQLPKDRFSAERLKGVDSTLKIQPAKLEDSAVYLCASSSTNRAYEQYFGPGTRLTVT.

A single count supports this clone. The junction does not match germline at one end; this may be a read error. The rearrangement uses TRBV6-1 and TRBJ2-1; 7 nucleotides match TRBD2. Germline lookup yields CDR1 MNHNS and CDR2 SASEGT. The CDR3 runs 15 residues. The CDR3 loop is CASREAGMGYNEQFF. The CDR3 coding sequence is TGTGCCAGCAGGGAAGCGGGAATGGGGTACAATGAGCAGTTCTTC.

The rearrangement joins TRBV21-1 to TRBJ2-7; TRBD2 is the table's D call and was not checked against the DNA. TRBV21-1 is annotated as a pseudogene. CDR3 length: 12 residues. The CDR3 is CAGLAGSYEQYF. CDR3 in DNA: TGTGCGGGCCTAGCGGGATCCTACGAGCAGTACTTC.